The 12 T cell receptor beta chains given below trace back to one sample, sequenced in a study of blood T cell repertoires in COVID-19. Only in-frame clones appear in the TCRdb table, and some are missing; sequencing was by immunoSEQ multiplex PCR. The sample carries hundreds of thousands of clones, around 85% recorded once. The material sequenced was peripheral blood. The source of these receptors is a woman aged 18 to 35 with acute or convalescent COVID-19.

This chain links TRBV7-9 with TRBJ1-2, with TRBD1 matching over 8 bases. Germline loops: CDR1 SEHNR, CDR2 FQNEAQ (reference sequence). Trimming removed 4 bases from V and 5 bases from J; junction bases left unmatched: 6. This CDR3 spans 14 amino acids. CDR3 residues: CASSSYGTGYGYTF. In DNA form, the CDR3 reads TGTGCCAGCAGCTCCTACGGGACAGGATATGGCTACACCTTC. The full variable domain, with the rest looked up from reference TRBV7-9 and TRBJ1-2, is DTGVSQNPRHKITKRGQNVTFRCDPISEHNRLYWYRQTLGQGPEFLTYFQNEAQLEKSRLLSDRFSAERPKGSFSTLEIQRTEQGDSAMYLCASSSYGTGYGYTFGSGTRLTVV.

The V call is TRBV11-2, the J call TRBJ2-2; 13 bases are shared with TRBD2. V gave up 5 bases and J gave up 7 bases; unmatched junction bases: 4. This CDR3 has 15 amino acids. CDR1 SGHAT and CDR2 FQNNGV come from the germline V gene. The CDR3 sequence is CASSRGLAGNGELFF. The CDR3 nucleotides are TGTGCCAGCAGCAGGGGACTAGCGGGGAACGGGGAGCTGTTTTTT.

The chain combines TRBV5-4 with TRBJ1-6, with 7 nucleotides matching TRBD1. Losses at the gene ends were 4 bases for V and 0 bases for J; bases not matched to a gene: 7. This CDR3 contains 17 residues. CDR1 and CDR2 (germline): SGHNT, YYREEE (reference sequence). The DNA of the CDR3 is TGTGCCAGCAGCACGGGACAGAGACGCTCCTATAATTCACCCCTCCACTTT. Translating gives CASSTGQRRSYNSPLHF.

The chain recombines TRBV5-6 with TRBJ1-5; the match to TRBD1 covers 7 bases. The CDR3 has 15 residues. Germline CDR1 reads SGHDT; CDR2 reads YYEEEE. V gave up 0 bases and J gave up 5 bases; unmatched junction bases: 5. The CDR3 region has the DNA TGTGCCAGCAGCTTGGGGGCGACAGGGTATCAGCCCCAGCATTTT. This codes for CASSLGATGYQPQHF.

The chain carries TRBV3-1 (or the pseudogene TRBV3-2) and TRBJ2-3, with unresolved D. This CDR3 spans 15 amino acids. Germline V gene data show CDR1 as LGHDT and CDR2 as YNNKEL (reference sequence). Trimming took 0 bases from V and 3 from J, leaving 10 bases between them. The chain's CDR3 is CASSQDLGVTDTQYF. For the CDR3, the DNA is TGTGCCAGCAGCCAAGATCTCGGAGTGACAGATACGCAGTATTTT.

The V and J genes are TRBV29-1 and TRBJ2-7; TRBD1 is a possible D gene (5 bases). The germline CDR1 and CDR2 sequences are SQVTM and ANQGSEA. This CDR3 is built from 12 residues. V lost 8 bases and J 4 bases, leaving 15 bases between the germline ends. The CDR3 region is CSPQGEGYEQYF. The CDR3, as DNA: TGCAGCCCCCAGGGTGAAGGGTACGAGCAGTACTTC.

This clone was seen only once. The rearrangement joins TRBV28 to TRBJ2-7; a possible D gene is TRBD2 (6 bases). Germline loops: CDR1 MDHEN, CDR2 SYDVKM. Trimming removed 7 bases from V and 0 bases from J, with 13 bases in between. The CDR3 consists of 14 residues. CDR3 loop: CASTVSGSSYEQYF. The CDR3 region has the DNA TGTGCCAGCACCGTTAGCGGAAGCTCCTACGAGCAGTACTTC.

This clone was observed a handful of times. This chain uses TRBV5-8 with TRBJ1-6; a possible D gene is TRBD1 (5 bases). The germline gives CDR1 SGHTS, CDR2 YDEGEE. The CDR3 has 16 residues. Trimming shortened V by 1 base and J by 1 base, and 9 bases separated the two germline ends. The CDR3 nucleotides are TGTGCCAGCAGCTTGTCTGGGGCATCCTATAATTCACCCCTCCACTTT. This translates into CASSLSGASYNSPLHF.

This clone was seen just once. This chain's CDR3 is CASSPFSGGAYEQYF. CDR3 DNA sequence: TGCGCCAGCAGTCCTTTTAGCGGGGGGGCCTACGAGCAGTACTTC. The chain employs TRBV5-1 and TRBJ2-7; TRBD2 matches 11 bases. The CDR3 runs 15 residues. With 5 bases clipped from V and 2 bases from J, the junction kept 6 bases outside the gene matches. The germline V gene encodes CDR1 SGHRS and CDR2 YFSETQ. Complete variable domain (other parts from reference TRBV5-1 and TRBJ2-7): KAGVTQTPRYLIKTRGQQVTLSCSPISGHRSVSWYQQTPGQGLQFLFEYFSETQRNKGNFPGRFSGRQFSNSRSEMNVSTLELGDSALYLCASSPFSGGAYEQYFGPGTRLTVT.

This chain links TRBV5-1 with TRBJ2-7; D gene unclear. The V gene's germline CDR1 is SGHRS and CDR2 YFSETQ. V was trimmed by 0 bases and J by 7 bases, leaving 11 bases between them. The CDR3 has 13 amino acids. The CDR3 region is CASSLAGSREQYF. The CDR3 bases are TGCGCCAGCAGCTTGGCCGGTTCGCGGGAGCAGTACTTC.

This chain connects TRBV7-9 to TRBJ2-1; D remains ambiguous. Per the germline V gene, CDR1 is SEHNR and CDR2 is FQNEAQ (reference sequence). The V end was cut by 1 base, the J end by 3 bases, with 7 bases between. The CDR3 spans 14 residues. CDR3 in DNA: TGTGCCAGCAGCTTAGTAGACAACTACAATGAGCAGTTCTTC. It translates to CASSLVDNYNEQFF. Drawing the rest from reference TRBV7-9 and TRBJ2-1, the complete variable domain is DTGVSQNPRHKITKRGQNVTFRCDPISEHNRLYWYRQTLGQGPEFLTYFQNEAQLEKSRLLSDRFSAERPKGSFSTLEIQRTEQGDSAMYLCASSLVDNYNEQFFGPGTRLTVL.

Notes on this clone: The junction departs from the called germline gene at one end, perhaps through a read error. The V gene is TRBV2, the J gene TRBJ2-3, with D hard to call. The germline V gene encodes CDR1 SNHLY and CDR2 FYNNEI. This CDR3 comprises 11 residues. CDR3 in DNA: TGTGCCTGCAGCGTTTCGGATACGCAGTATTTT. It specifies CACSVSDTQYF.